The 20 T cell receptor beta chains below all came from one sample that was sequenced in a study of a mutant IDH1 vaccine in newly diagnosed glioma. For these TCRs, the target antigens are not known. Time point indicated: week 35, safety follow-up. Vaccination used 300 ug of mutant IDH1 20-mer peptide per dose, with topical imiquimod. Produced via immunoSEQ multiplex PCR; TCRdb's table is partial and in-frame only. This table holds about 60,000 clones, around 84% found once. The sequences come from PBMCs, collected from a glioma patient whose treatment included an IDH1 peptide vaccine. Receptors were obtained from a man between 25 and 39 years old with glioma.

This clone was seen only once. J is TRBJ1-6 and V is TRBV5-4; 8 nucleotides align to TRBD1. CDR3 length: 20 amino acids. Germline V gene data show CDR1 as SGHNT and CDR2 as YYREEE (reference sequence). Losses at the gene ends were 0 bases for V and 5 bases for J; bases not matched to a gene: 16. CDR3 sequence reads: CASSLGPGQAPLSNNSPLHF. The CDR3 DNA sequence: TGTGCCAGCAGCTTGGGACCGGGACAGGCCCCATTGTCTAATAATTCACCCCTCCACTTT.

This chain joins TRBV5-1 and TRBJ2-3; unclear D gene. This CDR3 has 19 amino acids. The germline V gene encodes CDR1 SGHRS and CDR2 YFSETQ. V was cut by 0 bases and J by 0 bases, with 20 bases left in between. The CDR3 is CASSLEMVSSSTSTDTQYF. CDR3 nucleotides: TGCGCCAGCAGCTTGGAAATGGTTTCAAGCTCGACTAGCACAGATACGCAGTATTTT.

This chain connects TRBV10-1 to TRBJ2-3, with a possible D match to TRBD1 (6 bases). The length of the CDR3 is 16 residues. The V and J ends lost 3 bases and 0 bases respectively, with 13 bases between them. Germline V gives CDR1 WNHNN, CDR2 SYGVQD (reference sequence). Here the CDR3 DNA reads TGCGCCAGCAGTGAAAAGCAGGGGCCGAGCACAGATACGCAGTATTTT. Residues: CASSEKQGPSTDTQYF.

Only one count was recorded for this clone. The genes are TRBV2 and TRBJ2-3, with 9 bases aligning to TRBD2. The ends lost 4 bases at V and 2 bases at J; junction bases unmatched: 7. The CDR3 has 16 residues. Germline CDR1 and CDR2: SNHLY and FYNNEI. CDR3 coding DNA: TGTGCCAGCAGTGTTATGGCTAGCGGGGACACAGATACGCAGTATTTT. Translated, it gives CASSVMASGDTDTQYF.

This chain links TRBV25-1 with TRBJ2-7; tentatively, D is TRBD1 or TRBD2 (5 bases each). The CDR3 loop spans 15 amino acids. The V end was cut by 0 bases, the J end by 9 bases, with 18 bases between. CDR1 MGHDK and CDR2 SYGVNS come from the germline V gene. Here the CDR3 DNA reads TGTGCCAGCAGTGAATATAGAGGAGGACCTACAGGGCAGTACTTC. This translates into CASSEYRGGPTGQYF.

V is TRBV19 and J is TRBJ2-4; D assignment may be TRBD1 or TRBD2 (5 bases each). The V end was cut by 8 bases, the J end by 7 bases, with 18 bases between. In germline, CDR1 is LNHDA, CDR2 SQIVND (reference sequence). The CDR3 length is 14 residues. DNA for the CDR3: TGTGCCAGTTTGAGTCTGGGGGATGTCAACATTCAGTACTTC. Amino acid sequence: CASLSLGDVNIQYF.

This chain uses TRBV6-5 with TRBJ2-5; TRBD2 might be the D (6 bases). Gene TRBJ2-7 matches the end of the DNA better, so the J call may be wrong. CDR3 size: 14 residues. CDR1 and CDR2 from the germline V gene are MNHEY and SVGAGI. The CDR3 nucleotides are TGTGCCAGCAGCCCCAGGAGGGCGGCCTACGAGCAGTACTTC. Amino acids: CASSPRRAAYEQYF.

The genes are TRBV28 and TRBJ2-7, with TRBD1 identical over 7 bases. The trim removed 4 bases at V and 4 bases at J, leaving 10 bases unmatched. Germline V CDR1 and CDR2: MDHEN, SYDVKM. The CDR3 is made up of 15 amino acids. The CDR3 DNA follows: TGTGCCAGCAGTTCTACAGGGGCGGTGAGGTACGAGCAGTACTTC. Residues: CASSSTGAVRYEQYF.

The chain has TRBV5-3 and TRBJ1-5, with D possibly TRBD1 on 5 matching bases. TRBV5-3 is annotated as an ORF whose role is uncertain. Trimming pared 3 bases from V and 6 bases from J, leaving 16 bases between. The CDR3 runs to 15 residues. The CDR3 DNA reads TGTGCCAGAAGCTCCGGGACCCCAAGGGGTCAGCCCCAGCATTTT. Amino acid sequence: CARSSGTPRGQPQHF.

This rearrangement joins TRBV7-9 to TRBJ2-5; D is possibly TRBD1 (6 bases). Trimming took 2 bases from V and 5 from J, leaving 15 bases between them. Germline CDR1 and CDR2: SEHNR and FQNEAQ (reference sequence). CDR3 length: 15 amino acids. The CDR3 region is CASSLFQGSLETQYF. CDR3 nucleotides: TGTGCCAGCAGCTTATTCCAGGGGTCGCTGGAGACCCAGTACTTC.

V is TRBV2 and J is TRBJ2-3, with TRBD2 as a possible D gene (6 bases). The CDR3 runs to 16 residues. Trimming left V 7 bases short and J 0 bases short, with 17 bases between. Germline CDR1 is SNHLY and CDR2 is FYNNEI. CDR3 amino acids: CASKRFSGSSTDTQYF. The CDR3 nucleotides read TGTGCCAGCAAACGTTTTAGCGGATCTAGCACAGATACGCAGTATTTT.

The V and J genes are TRBV9 and TRBJ1-4; TRBD1 agrees at 11 bases. V shed 4 bases, J shed 4 bases, and the junction held 6 bases outside the gene matches. The CDR3 length is 16 residues. From germline, CDR1 is SGDLS and CDR2 YYNGEE. The CDR3 loop reads CASSRGTGGDNEKLFF. In nucleotides, the CDR3 is TGTGCCAGCAGCCGTGGGACAGGGGGAGATAATGAAAAACTGTTTTTT.

The chain joins TRBV23-1 to TRBJ1-3; 9 bases fit TRBD1. TRBV23-1 is noted as an ORF with a role that remains uncertain. The CDR3 runs to 22 residues. V shed 5 bases and J 0 bases; nucleotides not matched to a gene: 23. CDR3 in amino acids: CASSWGPSEGTGRLLSGNTIYF. CDR3 nucleotides: TGCGCCAGCAGTTGGGGGCCCTCCGAGGGGACAGGGCGTCTACTCTCTGGAAACACCATATATTTT.

This chain joins TRBV27 and TRBJ2-1; TRBD1 matches at 9 bases. Germline V CDR1 and CDR2: MNHEY, SMNVEV (reference sequence). J lost 7 bases, V lost 4 bases, and 2 bases had no gene match. The CDR3 is 13 residues long. DNA of the CDR3: TGTGCCAGCAGTTGGGGACAGGGAAATGAGCAGTTCTTC. Its protein is CASSWGQGNEQFF.

This chain links TRBV25-1 with TRBJ1-6; a possible D gene is TRBD1 (6 bases). CDR1 and CDR2 (germline): MGHDK, SYGVNS. V lost 0 bases and J lost 14, with 26 bases in between. The CDR3 covers 18 residues. Here the CDR3 reads CASSEYLERSGDRLTLHF. The CDR3 DNA reads TGTGCCAGCAGTGAATATCTGGAAAGAAGCGGAGACAGGCTCACCCTCCACTTT.

The genes are TRBV25-1 and TRBJ2-7; TRBD2 aligns across 8 bases. V gave up 1 base and J gave up 2 bases; unmatched junction bases: 7. Germline CDR1 MGHDK, CDR2 SYGVNS. This CDR3 comprises 16 residues. Here the CDR3 DNA reads TGTGCCAGCAGTGAATGGGGTACTAGCGGCGCCTACGAGCAGTACTTC. Protein product: CASSEWGTSGAYEQYF.

The gene calls are TRBV27 and TRBJ1-4; 7 bases fit TRBD1. The junction had 12 bases not matched to a gene; V was cut back by 7 bases and J by 7 bases. From germline, CDR1 is MNHEY and CDR2 SMNVEV (reference sequence). CDR3 length equals 15 residues. The CDR3 nucleotides read TGTGCCAGCATCCCCACCGCGGGACAGCCTGAAAAACTGTTTTTT. Translated, it gives CASIPTAGQPEKLFF.

This clone was observed a single time. This chain connects TRBV5-4 to TRBJ2-1; the match to TRBD1 covers 8 bases. The CDR3 has 16 amino acids. The J segment lost 1 base and the V segment lost 3 bases, leaving 6 bases of the junction unmatched. The germline V gene has CDR1 SGHNT and CDR2 YYREEE (reference sequence). The CDR3 DNA follows: TGTGCCAGCAGCTCCAAGGACAGGGCTTCCTACAATGAGCAGTTCTTC. Encoded protein: CASSSKDRASYNEQFF. Drawing the rest from reference TRBV5-4 and TRBJ2-1, the complete variable domain is ETGVTQSPTHLIKTRGQQVTLRCSSQSGHNTVSWYQQALGQGPQFIFQYYREEENGRGNFPPRFSGLQFPNYSSELNVNALELDDSALYLCASSSKDRASYNEQFFGPGTRLTVL.

DNA of the CDR3: TGTGCCAGCAGCCCGAGAGTGGATCAGCCCCAGCATTTT. Translation gives CASSPRVDQPQHF. This sequence joins TRBV7-6 and TRBJ1-5; D call uncertain. V was cut by 5 bases and J by 5 bases, with 10 bases left in between. CDR1 SGHVS and CDR2 FNYEAQ come from the germline V gene. The CDR3 length is 13 residues.

The V gene is TRBV6-5, the J gene TRBJ1-4; D is undetermined. The CDR3 has 15 residues. With 6 bases removed from V and 0 bases from J, the gap between germline ends came to 11 bases. Germline V gene lookup returns CDR1 MNHEY and CDR2 SVGAGI. The CDR3 spells CASRKDLATNEKLFF. The CDR3, as DNA: TGTGCCAGCAGGAAGGACCTAGCAACTAATGAAAAACTGTTTTTT.